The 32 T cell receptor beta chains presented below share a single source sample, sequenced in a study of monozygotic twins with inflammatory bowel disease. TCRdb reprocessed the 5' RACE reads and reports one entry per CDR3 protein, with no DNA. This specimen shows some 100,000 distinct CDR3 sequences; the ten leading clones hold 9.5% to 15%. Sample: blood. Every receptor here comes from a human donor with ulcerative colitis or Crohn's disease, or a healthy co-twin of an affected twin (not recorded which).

CDR3 sequence: CASSFGPNSPLHF. The J gene is TRBJ1-6, the V gene TRBV7-8. This CDR3 contains 13 residues. Per the germline V gene, CDR1 is SGHVS and CDR2 is FQNEAQ. The full variable domain, with the rest looked up from reference TRBV7-8 and TRBJ1-6, is GAGVSQSPRYKVAKRGQDVALRCDPISGHVSLFWYQQALGQGPEFLTYFQNEAQLDKSGLPSDRFFAERPEGSVSTLKIQRTQQEDSAVYLCASSFGPNSPLHFGNGTRLTVT.

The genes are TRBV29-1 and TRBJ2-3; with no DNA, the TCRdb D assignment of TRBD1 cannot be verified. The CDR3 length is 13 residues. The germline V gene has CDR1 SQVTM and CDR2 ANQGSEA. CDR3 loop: CSVGGTDTDTQYF.

The CDR3 sequence is CAISTSGLAGNNEQFF. The chain uses TRBV10-3 and TRBJ2-1; TCRdb outputs TRBD2, but without DNA this stays unchecked. Germline V CDR1 and CDR2: ENHRY, SYGVKD. The CDR3 sequence is 16 residues long.

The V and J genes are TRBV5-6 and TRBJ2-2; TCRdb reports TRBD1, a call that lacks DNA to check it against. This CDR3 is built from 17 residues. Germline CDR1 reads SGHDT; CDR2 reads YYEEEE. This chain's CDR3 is CASSLLQSYRSTGELFF.

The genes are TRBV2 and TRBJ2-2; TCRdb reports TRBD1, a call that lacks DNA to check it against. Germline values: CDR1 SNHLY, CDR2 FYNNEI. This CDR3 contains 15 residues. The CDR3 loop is CASSYDSTFTGELFF.

CDR3 amino acids: CASSLRGLPYNEQFF. The chain couples TRBV27 to TRBJ2-1; without DNA, the TCRdb call of TRBD2 cannot be checked. CDR1 is MNHEY, CDR2 SMNVEV, per germline (reference sequence). The CDR3 runs to 15 residues.

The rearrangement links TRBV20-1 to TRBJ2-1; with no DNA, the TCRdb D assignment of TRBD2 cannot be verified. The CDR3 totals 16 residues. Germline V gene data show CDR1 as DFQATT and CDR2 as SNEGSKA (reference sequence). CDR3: CSAGLAGDSSYNEQFF.

The CDR3 loop is CASSLGWTANEQFF. This chain connects TRBV7-6 to TRBJ2-1; checking the TCRdb D call of TRBD2 is not possible without DNA. Germline V gene data show CDR1 as SGHVS and CDR2 as FNYEAQ. The CDR3 totals 14 residues. The full variable domain, its missing parts supplied by reference TRBV7-6 and TRBJ2-1, is GAGVSQSPRYKVTKRGQDVALRCDPISGHVSLYWYRQALGQGPEFLTYFNYEAQQDKSGLPNDRFSAERPEGSISTLTIQRTEQRDSAMYRCASSLGWTANEQFFGPGTRLTVL.

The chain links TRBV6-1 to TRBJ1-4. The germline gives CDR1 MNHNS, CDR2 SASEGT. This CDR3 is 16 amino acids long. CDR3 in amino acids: CASSDYREVTNEKLFF.

This CDR3 reads CASSGGTAGTLYGYTF. This rearrangement joins TRBV6-1 to TRBJ1-2; the TRBD1 assignment by TCRdb is unverifiable without DNA. The length of the CDR3 is 16 residues. Germline V gene data show CDR1 as MNHNS and CDR2 as SASEGT.

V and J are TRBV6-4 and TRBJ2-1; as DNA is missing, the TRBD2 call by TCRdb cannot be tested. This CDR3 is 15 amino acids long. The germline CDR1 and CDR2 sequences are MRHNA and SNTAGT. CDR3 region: CASSDTSGRGDEQFF.

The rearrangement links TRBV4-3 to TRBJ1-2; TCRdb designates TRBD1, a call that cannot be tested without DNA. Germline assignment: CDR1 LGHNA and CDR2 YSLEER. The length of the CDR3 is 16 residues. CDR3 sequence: CASSQSPGQILDGYTF.

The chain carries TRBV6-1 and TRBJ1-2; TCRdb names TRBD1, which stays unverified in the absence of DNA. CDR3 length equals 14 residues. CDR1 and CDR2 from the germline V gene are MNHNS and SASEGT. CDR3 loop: CASRTGSANYGYTF.

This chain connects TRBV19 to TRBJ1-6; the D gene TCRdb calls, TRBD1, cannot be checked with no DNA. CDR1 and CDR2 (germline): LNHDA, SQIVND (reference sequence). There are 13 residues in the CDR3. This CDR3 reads CASNPTENSPLHF.

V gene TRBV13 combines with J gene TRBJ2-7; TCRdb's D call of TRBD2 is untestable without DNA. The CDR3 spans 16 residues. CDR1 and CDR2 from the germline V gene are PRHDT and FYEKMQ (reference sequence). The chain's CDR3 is CASSAGTSGVSYEQYF.

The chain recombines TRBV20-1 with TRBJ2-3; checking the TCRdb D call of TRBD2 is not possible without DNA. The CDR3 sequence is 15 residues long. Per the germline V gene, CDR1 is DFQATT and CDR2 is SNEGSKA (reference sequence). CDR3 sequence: CSAFLSSAALDTQYF.

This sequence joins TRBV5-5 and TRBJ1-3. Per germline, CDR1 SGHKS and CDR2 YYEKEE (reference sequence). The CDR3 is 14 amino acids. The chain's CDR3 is CASSLASLGNTIYF.

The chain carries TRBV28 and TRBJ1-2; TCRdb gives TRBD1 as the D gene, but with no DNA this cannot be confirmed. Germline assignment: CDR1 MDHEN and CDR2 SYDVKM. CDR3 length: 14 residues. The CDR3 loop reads CASSLDAGGYGYTF.

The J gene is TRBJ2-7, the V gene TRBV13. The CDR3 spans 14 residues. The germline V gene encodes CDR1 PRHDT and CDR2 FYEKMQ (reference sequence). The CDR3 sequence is CASSLTDRSDEQYF.

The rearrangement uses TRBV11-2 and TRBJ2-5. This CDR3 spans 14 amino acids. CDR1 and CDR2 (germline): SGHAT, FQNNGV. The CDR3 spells CASSLRSTTETQYF.

CDR3 region: CASSQDGGYNSPLHF. The chain is built from TRBV4-3 and TRBJ1-6. The germline V gene encodes CDR1 LGHNA and CDR2 YSLEER. The CDR3 has 15 residues.

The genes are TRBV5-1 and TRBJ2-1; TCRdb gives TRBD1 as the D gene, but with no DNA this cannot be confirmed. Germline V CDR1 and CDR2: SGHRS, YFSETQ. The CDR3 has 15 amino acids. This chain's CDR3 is CASSLAGANYNEQFF.

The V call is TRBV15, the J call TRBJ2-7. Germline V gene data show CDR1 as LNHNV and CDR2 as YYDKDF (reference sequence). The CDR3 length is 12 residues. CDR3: CATSRDRAEQYF.

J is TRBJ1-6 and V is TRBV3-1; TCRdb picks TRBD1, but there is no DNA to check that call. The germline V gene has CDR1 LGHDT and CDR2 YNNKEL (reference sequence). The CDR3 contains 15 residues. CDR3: CASNPVWGGNSPLHF.

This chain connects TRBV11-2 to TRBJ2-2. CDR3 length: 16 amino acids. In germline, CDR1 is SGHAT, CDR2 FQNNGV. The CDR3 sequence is CASSLMAGSPTGELFF.

CDR3 sequence reads: CASSYLRVSSGNTIYF. The chain has TRBV6-5 and TRBJ1-3. This CDR3 region has 16 residues. Germline values: CDR1 MNHEY, CDR2 SVGAGI.

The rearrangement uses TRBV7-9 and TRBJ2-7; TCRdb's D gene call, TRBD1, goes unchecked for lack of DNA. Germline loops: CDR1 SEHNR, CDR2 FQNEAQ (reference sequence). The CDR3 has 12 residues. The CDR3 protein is CASSPTGYEQYF.

This CDR3 reads CASSPPGSDSNQPQHF. The chain recombines TRBV18 with TRBJ1-5. CDR1 KGHSH and CDR2 LQKENI come from the germline V gene. The CDR3 loop spans 16 amino acids.

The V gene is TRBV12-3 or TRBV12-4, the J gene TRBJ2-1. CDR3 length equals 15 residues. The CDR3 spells CASRPDGRSYNEQFF.

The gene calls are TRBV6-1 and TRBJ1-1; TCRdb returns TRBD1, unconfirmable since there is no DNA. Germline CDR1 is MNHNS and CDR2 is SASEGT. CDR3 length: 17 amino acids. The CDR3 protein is CASSRAQSGGAHTEAFF.

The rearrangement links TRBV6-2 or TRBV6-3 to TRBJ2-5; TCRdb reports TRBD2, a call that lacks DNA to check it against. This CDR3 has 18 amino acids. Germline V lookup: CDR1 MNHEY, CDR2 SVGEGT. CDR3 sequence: CASSSGTSGTVYQETQYF.

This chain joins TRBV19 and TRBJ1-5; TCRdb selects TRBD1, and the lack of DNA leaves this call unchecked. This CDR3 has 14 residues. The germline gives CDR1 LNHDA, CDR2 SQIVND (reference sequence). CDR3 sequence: CASSKQGGNQPQHF.